Each of the 21 T cell receptor beta chains below was sequenced from the same sample in a study of cytotoxic CD8 clonotypes in ibrutinib-treated CLL (dated by TCRdb to the early 2020s). The time point label of this sample denotes: 12 months on ibrutinib. The library was generated by the immunoSEQ multiplex PCR assay. TCRdb took this table from immuneACCESS and kept in-frame rearrangements with V and J called. Such tables lack part of the clones; where checked against another copy, unresolved V genes explain under half of the gap, and the rest is unexplained. Here the sample has 110,000 to 150,000 clones; approximately 80% occur a single time. The top ten constitute 9.5% to 15% of the sample. The source was PBMCs, collected after 12 months of ibrutinib treatment. The source of these receptors is a human donor with chronic lymphocytic leukemia.

J is TRBJ2-7 and V is TRBV5-4, with 8 positions matching TRBD2. The CDR3 length is 13 residues. Trimming cost V 3 bases and J 12 bases; bases outside gene matches: 11. Looked up from germline, CDR1 is SGHNT and CDR2 is YYREEE (reference sequence). The CDR3: CASSWGASGWLYF. The CDR3 nucleotides read TGTGCCAGCAGCTGGGGGGCTAGCGGGTGGTTGTACTTC. Supplemented by reference TRBV5-4 and TRBJ2-7, the full variable domain reads ETGVTQSPTHLIKTRGQQVTLRCSSQSGHNTVSWYQQALGQGPQFIFQYYREEENGRGNFPPRFSGLQFPNYSSELNVNALELDDSALYLCASSWGASGWLYFGPGTRLTVT.

This chain connects TRBV19 to TRBJ2-1, with D tentatively TRBD2 (5 bases). The germline V gene encodes CDR1 LNHDA and CDR2 SQIVND (reference sequence). This CDR3 comprises 13 residues. Trimming cost V 4 bases and J 3 bases, with 7 bases left between them. The CDR3 protein is CASSTGIYNEQFF. The CDR3 nucleotides are TGTGCCAGTAGTACCGGGATCTACAATGAGCAGTTCTTC. Supplemented by reference TRBV19 and TRBJ2-1, the full variable domain reads DGGITQSPKYLFRKEGQNVTLSCEQNLNHDAMYWYRQDPGQGLRLIYYSQIVNDFQKGDIAEGYSVSREKKESFPLTVTSAQKNPTAFYLCASSTGIYNEQFFGPGTRLTVL.

This clone came up a few times. The chain uses TRBV4-2 and TRBJ2-7; D is perhaps TRBD2 (6 bases). This CDR3 is built from 13 residues. Trimming shortened V by 3 bases and J by 4 bases, and 10 bases separated the two germline ends. CDR1 is LGHNA, CDR2 YNFKEQ, per germline. The CDR3: CASSHTLAYEQYF. The CDR3 DNA is TGTGCCAGCAGCCACACACTAGCTTACGAGCAGTACTTC.

The gene calls are TRBV7-3 and TRBJ2-1; D remains unclear. CDR1 SGHTA and CDR2 FQGTGA come from the germline V gene. V shed 4 bases and J shed 9 bases, with 16 bases lying between them. The CDR3 runs 14 residues. CDR3 sequence: CASSSDRLSREQFF. The CDR3 bases are TGTGCCAGCAGCTCCGATCGACTTAGCCGTGAGCAGTTCTTC.

Comments on this clone: The sample contains more than one DNA sequence encoding this CDR3. The CDR3 DNA sequence: TGCGCCAGCAGCTTGGTACAGGGGGACACCGGGGAGCTGTTTTTT. Its protein is CASSLVQGDTGELFF. This chain connects TRBV5-1 to TRBJ2-2, with TRBD1 identical over 8 bases. Germline CDR1 and CDR2: SGHRS and YFSETQ. V shed 0 bases and J 3 bases; nucleotides not matched to a gene: 1. The CDR3 is made up of 15 amino acids. Full variable domain (outside the CDR3, taken from reference TRBV5-1 and TRBJ2-2): KAGVTQTPRYLIKTRGQQVTLSCSPISGHRSVSWYQQTPGQGLQFLFEYFSETQRNKGNFPGRFSGRQFSNSRSEMNVSTLELGDSALYLCASSLVQGDTGELFFGEGSRLTVL.

Only a few counts were recorded for this clone. The chain links TRBV7-2 to TRBJ2-1; D not resolved. Trimming cost V 5 bases and J 5 bases, with 16 bases left between them. CDR1 is SGHTA, CDR2 FQGNSA, per germline. This CDR3 contains 15 residues. The DNA for the CDR3 is TGTGCCAGCAGCCCAAAGGAGAGGCTTGACAATGAGCAGTTCTTC. Translating gives CASSPKERLDNEQFF.

The V gene is TRBV5-1, the J gene TRBJ2-7; D perhaps matches TRBD2 (7 bases). The CDR3 is 14 amino acids. Germline-derived CDR1 and CDR2 are SGHRS and YFSETQ. The ends were cut back, 0 bases at V and 6 bases at J, with 13 bases in the middle. The CDR3 sequence is CASSLGRGRGEQYF. The DNA of the CDR3 is TGCGCCAGCAGCTTGGGGCGGGGGCGGGGCGAGCAGTACTTC.

J is TRBJ2-3 and V is TRBV10-3; D is ambiguous. CDR1 ENHRY and CDR2 SYGVKD come from the germline V gene. This CDR3 is 15 amino acids long. Trimming shortened V by 3 bases and J by 0 bases, and 10 bases separated the two germline ends. CDR3 residues: CAISEWRSSTDTQYF. CDR3 in DNA: TGTGCCATCAGTGAATGGCGGTCTAGCACAGATACGCAGTATTTT.

This chain uses TRBV18 with TRBJ2-7; D possibly corresponds to TRBD1 (6 bases). Trimming pared 2 bases from V and 2 bases from J, leaving 13 bases between. Germline V gene sequence: CDR1 KGHSH, CDR2 LQKENI. CDR3 size: 15 residues. The CDR3 region has the DNA TGTGCCAGCTCACCAGTGGCAGGGACAACCTACGAGCAGTACTTC. The encoded protein is CASSPVAGTTYEQYF. Complete variable domain (other parts from reference TRBV18 and TRBJ2-7): NAGVMQNPRHLVRRRGQEARLRCSPMKGHSHVYWYRQLPEEGLKFMVYLQKENIIDESGMPKERFSAEFPKEGPSILRIQQVVRGDSAAYFCASSPVAGTTYEQYFGPGTRLTVT.

The rearrangement links TRBV19 to TRBJ2-1, with 11 positions matching TRBD2. Germline-derived CDR1 and CDR2 are LNHDA and SQIVND (reference sequence). Trimming cost V 3 bases and J 7 bases; bases outside gene matches: 2. The CDR3 is made up of 14 amino acids. The CDR3 loop reads CASSMGLAVNEQFF. CDR3 bases: TGTGCCAGTAGTATGGGACTAGCGGTAAATGAGCAGTTCTTC. The entire variable domain, with the rest obtained from reference TRBV19 and TRBJ2-1, is as follows: DGGITQSPKYLFRKEGQNVTLSCEQNLNHDAMYWYRQDPGQGLRLIYYSQIVNDFQKGDIAEGYSVSREKKESFPLTVTSAQKNPTAFYLCASSMGLAVNEQFFGPGTRLTVL.

V is TRBV19 and J is TRBJ2-4; 15 nucleotides agree with TRBD2. V dropped 3 bases and J dropped 1; count of bases not matched to a gene: 4. In germline, CDR1 is LNHDA, CDR2 SQIVND (reference sequence). The CDR3 totals 18 residues. CDR3 nucleotide sequence: TGTGCCAGTAGTATGGTGGGACTAGCGGGAGGTGCCAAAAACATTCAGTACTTC. Translating gives CASSMVGLAGGAKNIQYF.

The J gene is TRBJ2-7, the V gene TRBV2; D is possibly TRBD1 (5 bases). The CDR3 extends over 15 amino acids. The ends were cut back, 7 bases at V and 2 bases at J, with 18 bases in the middle. Germline V gene lookup returns CDR1 SNHLY and CDR2 FYNNEI. DNA for the CDR3: TGTGCCAGCAAACAGGAAGCGTCTATTACCTACGAGCAGTACTTC. This sequence encodes CASKQEASITYEQYF.

The CDR3 nucleotides are TGTGCCAGCAGTTTGACTAGCGGGAGTATCCATGAGCAGTTCTTC. Amino acid sequence: CASSLTSGSIHEQFF. The chain recombines TRBV6-5 with TRBJ2-1, with 12 nucleotides matching TRBD2. Unmatched junction bases numbered 6, after V lost 4 bases and J lost 8 bases. The CDR3 is made up of 15 amino acids. Germline-derived CDR1 and CDR2 are MNHEY and SVGAGI.

This clone was observed a few times. The chain joins TRBV5-4 to TRBJ2-7, with TRBD1 identical over 8 bases. This CDR3 is 13 amino acids long. V dropped 3 bases and J dropped 6; count of bases not matched to a gene: 5. Germline V gives CDR1 SGHNT, CDR2 YYREEE (reference sequence). The CDR3, as DNA: TGTGCCAGCAGCTCCGGACAGGGCATCGAGCAGTACTTC. Protein sequence: CASSSGQGIEQYF.

The chain carries TRBV7-2 and TRBJ2-7; 7 bases align to TRBD1. Germline CDR1 SGHTA, CDR2 FQGNSA. V lost 5 bases, J lost 3 bases, and 7 bases stayed unmatched. There are 14 residues in the CDR3. CDR3 protein: CASSEGAGVYEQYF. The CDR3 DNA reads TGTGCCAGCAGCGAGGGGGCAGGGGTCTACGAGCAGTACTTC.

V is TRBV20-1 and J is TRBJ2-1; 8 nucleotides align to TRBD2. Per the germline V gene, CDR1 is DFQATT and CDR2 is SNEGSKA (reference sequence). The CDR3 sequence is 11 residues long. V lost 6 bases and J lost 9; bases outside the gene matches: 4. This CDR3 reads CSAGTRREQFF. CDR3 nucleotides: TGCAGTGCCGGGACTAGGCGTGAGCAGTTCTTC.

The chain carries TRBV4-1 and TRBJ1-2, with TRBD1 matching 9 bases. The V gene end was trimmed by 2 bases and the J gene end by 5 bases; junction bases not matched to a gene: 3. The CDR3 extends over 14 amino acids. Germline-derived CDR1 and CDR2 are MGHRA and YSYEKL. CDR3 sequence (DNA): TGCGCCAGCAGCCAAAACAGGGGGCTGTATGGCTACACCTTC. As protein: CASSQNRGLYGYTF.

The chain is built from TRBV18 and TRBJ1-2; 7 positions agree with TRBD1. V was clipped by 3 bases and J by 8 bases; unmatched bases: 9. The CDR3 contains 14 residues. Germline-derived CDR1 and CDR2 are KGHSH and LQKENI. In DNA, the CDR3 is TGTGCCAGCTCACCGCAGACAGGGAGCGGCGGCTACACCTTC. This sequence encodes CASSPQTGSGGYTF.

The J gene is TRBJ2-7, the V gene TRBV12-5; 8 bases map to TRBD1. V shed 7 bases, J shed 4 bases, and the junction held 9 bases outside the gene matches. Germline V gives CDR1 LGHNT, CDR2 FRNRAP. The CDR3 has 14 residues. The CDR3 protein is CASDKPGQAYEQYF. CDR3 DNA: TGTGCTAGTGATAAACCGGGACAGGCTTACGAGCAGTACTTC.

This clone is a singleton in its sample. The rearrangement links TRBV7-8 to TRBJ2-7, with TRBD2 as a possible D gene (6 bases). V shed 1 base and J shed 4 bases, with 29 bases lying between them. This CDR3 spans 20 amino acids. CDR1 is SGHVS, CDR2 FQNEAQ, per germline. CDR3 loop: CASSLGGKAIKERKGYEQYF. The DNA for the CDR3 is TGTGCCAGCAGCTTAGGCGGGAAGGCGATTAAGGAACGAAAGGGGTACGAGCAGTACTTC.

The chain carries TRBV7-3 and TRBJ1-1; D is possibly TRBD1 (5 bases). The CDR3 has 13 amino acids. CDR1 is SGHTA and CDR2 is FQGTGA in the germline V gene. V lost 2 bases, J lost 6 bases, and 10 bases lay in between. Here the CDR3 DNA reads TGTGCCAGCAGCTTACGTCAGGGTGCTGAAGCTTTCTTT. It yields the protein CASSLRQGAEAFF.